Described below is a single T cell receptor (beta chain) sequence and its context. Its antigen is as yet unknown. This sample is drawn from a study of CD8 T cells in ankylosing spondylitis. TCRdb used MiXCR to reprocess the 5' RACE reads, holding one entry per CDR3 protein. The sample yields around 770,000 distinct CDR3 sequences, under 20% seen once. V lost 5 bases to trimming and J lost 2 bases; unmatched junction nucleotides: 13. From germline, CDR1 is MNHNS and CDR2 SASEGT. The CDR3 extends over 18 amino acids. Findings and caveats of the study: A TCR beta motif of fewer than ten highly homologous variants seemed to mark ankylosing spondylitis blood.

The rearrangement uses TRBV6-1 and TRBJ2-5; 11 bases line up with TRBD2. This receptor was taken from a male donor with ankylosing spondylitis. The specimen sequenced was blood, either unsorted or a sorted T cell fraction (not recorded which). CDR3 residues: CASSQTGLAGYLQETQYF. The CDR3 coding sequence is TGTGCCAGCAGTCAAACTGGACTAGCGGGCTACCTACAAGAGACCCAGTACTTC.